This T cell receptor (beta chain) was identified in a study of beta chain features in type 1 diabetes (dated by TCRdb to 2016 to 2018). Background for the entire study: Patients and healthy donors did not differ in mean age, gender distribution, total cell number or subset yield. A total of around 110,000,000 sorted cells were examined across all samples, and RNA yield correlated strongly with the number of cells per subset. In the study, TCRB repertoires of sorted circulating CD4+ T cell subsets from recently diagnosed type 1 diabetes patients were compared with those of matched healthy donors. Regulatory and stem cell-like memory subsets were isolated from only 8 patients and roughly 8 healthy donors, whereas naive and central memory subsets came from all 30 or so donors. The research as a whole found: Naive, central memory and regulatory TCRB repertoires appeared to be more similar among patients than among healthy donors. Because cDNA was sequenced instead of genomic DNA, highly expressing activated cells could be over-represented, though the groups showed no difference in activation or CD3 levels. Because small numbers of individuals were included in the HLA sub-analyses, any influence of HLA type on TCRB rearrangement was left unresolved. Shorter templates might be favored by PCR, yet because patient and control samples were amplified and corrected together, any such skew would affect both groups equally. In all four CD4+ subsets, TCRB CDR3 length was moderately but significantly shorter in type 1 diabetes patients. Patients with type 1 diabetes made fewer insertions and deleted more nucleotides at VDJ recombination sites, implying thymic rearrangement abnormalities.

The entire amount of isolated RNA was reverse transcribed using the High Capacity cDNA Reverse Transcription Kit, so the sequenced TCRB transcripts were expressed ones. Deep immunoSEQ sequencing was performed on naive, central memory and regulatory T cell samples, with an average of around 3.4 million total reads per sample. After sorted cells were lysed in RLT buffer, RNA was extracted with DNase-treated RNeasy Micro or Mini kits, with the choice depending on cell number. Each cell subset was processed separately to prevent cross-contamination, with patient and healthy donor samples processed together. TCRB sequences were amplified from cDNA with the immunoSEQ multiplex PCR, producing 87-bp fragments spanning the CDR3 region. The amplicons were sequenced using the Illumina HiSeq platform. For the original study's pipeline: PCR bias was computationally corrected using synthetic template baselines, reads within Hamming distance 2 were collapsed, and singletons that could not be merged were discarded. By aligning reads against IMGT, V, D and J genes, CDR3 length, and insertions or deletions at six rearrangement sites were assigned. Within each subset, clonotype counts were normalized to sorted cell number, after which true diversity and Gini coefficients were computed with the tcR R package. Repertoire sharing was quantified using the overlap coefficient calculated on TCRB nucleotide sequences. Out-of-frame TCRB sequences from naive cells were analyzed as a proxy for the pre-selection repertoire. Here the immuneACCESS table is served through TCRdb, limited to in-frame sequences with V and J called. Missing clones are a known gap in these copies; in checked studies unresolved V genes cover under half, and the rest lacks a known reason. D and trimming come from the DNA, and the V and J calls and clone size come from that table. This sample holds 680,000 or so clones; roughly 13% were observed only once. The ten largest clones capture about 0.02% of the sample.

The germline V gene specifies SGHNT as CDR1 and YENEEA as CDR2. The CDR3 runs 18 residues from the cysteine to the phenylalanine. Kept here is only the CDR3 DNA, which spans 54 bases and is read in frame from base 1. Germline trimming amounts to 4 bases on V and 0 bases on J, with 8 as the count of junction bases outside the gene matches. This clone was seen only a few times. Its specific antigen is unknown. No quality values exist for individual bases; no much larger clone is one base distant. Each donor gave one peripheral blood draw, averaging approximately 0.12 L, which was collected into heparinised tubes. Using a panel that included CD45RO, CCR7, CD25, CD127, CD95 and CD27, naive, central memory, regulatory and stem cell-like memory CD4+ T cells were sorted on a BD FACSAria II. A purity above 95% was achieved for all sorted populations. PBMCs were isolated right away by Lymphoprep density gradient centrifugation and were stained directly, without culture. Samples were stained and sorted in pairs, with one healthy donor and one patient per experiment, so that batch effects were minimized.

In this chain, TRBV11-3 is recombined with TRBJ2-6, with 8 bases in between that match TRBD1. The sequenced sample consisted of naive CD4+ T cells from blood. The cell subset or site label, as the study defines it: true naive CD4+ T cells. This sequence was found in a man aged 18 to 29 with type 1 diabetes. The CDR3 reads as follows: CASSWTGTGYSGANVLTF. The DNA reads as follows: TGTGCCAGCAGCTGGACCGGGACAGGTTACTCTGGGGCCAACGTCCTGACTTTC.